Listed here are 25 T cell receptor beta chains from one sample, sequenced in a study of T cell responses to AZD1222 COVID-19 vaccine. Clones were sequenced by immunoSEQ multiplex PCR, and TCRdb holds only the in-frame ones, with some missing. The sample holds more than 90,000 clones, more than 70% seen once. The source material was peripheral blood, sampled 28 days after the second AZD1222 dose. The receptor source for this set is an adult who received the AZD1222 COVID-19 vaccine.

The V and J genes are TRBV19 and TRBJ1-2; D is perhaps TRBD1 (6 bases). Trimming took off 3 bases at V and 6 bases at J, with 14 bases between the two ends. Germline V CDR1 and CDR2: LNHDA, SQIVND (reference sequence). CDR3 length equals 14 residues. CDR3 in DNA: TGTGCCAGTAGTATGGCGCCAGGGACAAATGGCTACACCTTC. Amino acids: CASSMAPGTNGYTF.

This clone showed up just once. The J gene is TRBJ2-2, the V gene TRBV20-1; D is uncertain. This CDR3 has 11 amino acids. Germline CDR1 DFQATT, CDR2 SNEGSKA (reference sequence). V was cut by 1 base and J by 7 bases, with 4 bases left in between. The CDR3 DNA reads TGCAGTGCTAGAGGGAACGGGGAGCTGTTTTTT. Translation: CSARGNGELFF.

A word on this clone: A junction boundary mismatches the germline segment, possibly from a read error. The rearrangement uses TRBV10-2 and TRBJ2-1; D is possibly TRBD2 (5 bases). CDR1 WSHSY and CDR2 SAAADI come from the germline V gene. CDR3 size: 12 residues. The CDR3 reads CASSDPQRSTIF. The CDR3 DNA reads TGCGCCAGCAGTGATCCCCAGCGGTCAACGATCTTC.

The chain uses TRBV27 and TRBJ2-5; 9 positions agree with TRBD1. V lost 6 bases and J lost 2; bases outside the gene matches: 4. Germline loops: CDR1 MNHEY, CDR2 SMNVEV (reference sequence). The CDR3 extends over 14 amino acids. CDR3 sequence reads: CASRRQGGQETQYF. For the CDR3, the DNA is TGTGCCAGCAGAAGACAGGGGGGACAAGAGACCCAGTACTTC.

The gene calls are TRBV4-3 and TRBJ1-5; tentatively, D is TRBD1 (5 bases). The CDR3 spans 14 residues. Looked up from germline, CDR1 is LGHNA and CDR2 is YSLEER. V lost 3 bases to trimming and J lost 7 bases, with 13 bases between them. CDR3 protein: CASSQALQGQPQHF. As DNA, the CDR3 is TGCGCCAGCAGCCAGGCCCTCCAGGGCCAGCCCCAGCATTTT.

V is TRBV24-1 and J is TRBJ1-5; D is ambiguous. The CDR3 consists of 12 residues. V dropped 1 base and J dropped 7 bases, with 4 bases sitting between them. Germline V gene sequence: CDR1 KGHDR, CDR2 SFDVKD. The CDR3 DNA reads as TGTGCCACCAGTGATTTTACGCAGCCCCAGCATTTT. Translation: CATSDFTQPQHF.

The V and J genes are TRBV9 and TRBJ1-1; TRBD1 matches 8 bases. Germline V gene sequence: CDR1 SGDLS, CDR2 YYNGEE. With 3 bases clipped from V and 1 base from J, the junction kept 2 bases outside the gene matches. The CDR3 sequence is 14 residues long. Here the CDR3 reads CASSAGTGNTEAFF. The CDR3, as DNA: TGTGCCAGCAGCGCCGGGACAGGGAACACTGAAGCTTTCTTT.

J is TRBJ1-2 and V is TRBV19, with TRBD1 matching over 11 bases. The CDR3 is 15 amino acids. The V and J ends lost 5 bases and 8 bases, in that order; junction bases with no gene match: 10. Germline V gene lookup returns CDR1 LNHDA and CDR2 SQIVND (reference sequence). The CDR3 DNA follows: TGTGCCAGTAGTGCGCGGGACAGGGGGGTACAAGGCTACACCTTC. Amino acids: CASSARDRGVQGYTF.

The J gene is TRBJ2-1, the V gene TRBV11-2, with TRBD1 matching over 8 bases. The CDR3 totals 15 residues. Germline CDR1 SGHAT, CDR2 FQNNGV. The V gene end was trimmed by 6 bases and the J gene end by 9 bases; junction bases not matched to a gene: 13. The CDR3 bases are TGTGCCAGCAGTCGCGGCGGACAGGGTCAGATTGAGCAGTTCTTC. Its translation is CASSRGGQGQIEQFF. Filled out from reference TRBV11-2 and TRBJ2-1, the complete variable domain reads EAGVAQSPRYKIIEKRQSVAFWCNPISGHATLYWYQQILGQGPKLLIQFQNNGVVDDSQLPKDRFSAERLKGVDSTLKIQPAKLEDSAVYLCASSRGGQGQIEQFFGPGTRLTVL.

This sequence joins TRBV6-1 and TRBJ1-1; no definite D call. CDR1 is MNHNS, CDR2 SASEGT, per germline. The CDR3 extends over 12 amino acids. V lost 2 bases and J 5 bases, leaving 6 bases between the germline ends. The DNA for the CDR3 is TGTGCCAGCAGTGAACATCAGACTGAAGCTTTCTTT. Translation: CASSEHQTEAFF.

The chain recombines TRBV27 with TRBJ1-1; no clear D gene. CDR1 is MNHEY and CDR2 is SMNVEV in the germline V gene (reference sequence). Trimming shortened V by 6 bases and J by 1 base, and 9 bases separated the two germline ends. The CDR3 length is 13 residues. The CDR3 nucleotides are TGTGCCAGCAGCAATCGACCGAACACTGAAGCTTTCTTT. Translation gives CASSNRPNTEAFF.

This sequence joins TRBV7-9 and TRBJ2-5, with 8 bases lining up with TRBD2. Germline loops: CDR1 SEHNR, CDR2 FQNEAQ (reference sequence). The CDR3 is 13 amino acids. V lost 5 bases, J lost 2 bases, and 1 base stayed unmatched. The CDR3 region has the DNA TGTGCCAGCAGCCCGGGGGGGCAAGAGACCCAGTACTTC. Protein product: CASSPGGQETQYF.

This chain joins TRBV15 and TRBJ1-3; 7 bases match TRBD1. Looked up from germline, CDR1 is LNHNV and CDR2 is YYDKDF (reference sequence). The V gene end was trimmed by 3 bases and the J gene end by 3 bases; junction bases not matched to a gene: 5. There are 15 residues in the CDR3. The CDR3 reads CATSRRTGSGNTIYF. The DNA for the CDR3 is TGTGCCACCAGCAGGAGGACAGGCAGTGGAAACACCATATATTTT.

The V call is TRBV10-3, the J call TRBJ1-1; D gene uncertain. V lost 3 bases and J lost 0, with 11 bases in between. Germline CDR1 and CDR2: ENHRY and SYGVKD. The CDR3 has 15 residues. CDR3 sequence reads: CAISDSGRMNTEAFF. The CDR3 nucleotides read TGTGCCATCAGTGATTCCGGACGGATGAACACTGAAGCTTTCTTT.

This chain connects TRBV30 to TRBJ1-6; no firm D call. The germline V and J ends were trimmed by 6 bases and 3 bases, with 18 bases remaining between them. Germline CDR1 reads GTSNPN; CDR2 reads SVGIG (reference sequence). The CDR3 is made up of 16 amino acids. CDR3 nucleotide sequence: TGTGCCTGCCGAAGCCCGAAGGAACTCTATAATTCACCCCTCCACTTT. Its protein product is CACRSPKELYNSPLHF.

The chain is built from TRBV6-4 and TRBJ2-2; D is uncertain. The germline CDR1 and CDR2 sequences are MRHNA and SNTAGT. Deletions cut 2 bases from V and 3 bases from J, with 7 bases between. The CDR3 has 14 amino acids. CDR3 nucleotide sequence: TGTGCCAGCAGTGACGGCCCGGACACCGGGGAGCTGTTTTTT. Encoded protein: CASSDGPDTGELFF.

The chain joins TRBV12-3 or TRBV12-4 to TRBJ1-1; D is ambiguous. CDR3 length: 12 residues. Trimming pared 5 bases from V and 11 bases from J, leaving 15 bases between. CDR3 in amino acids: CASSGSRRWAFF. CDR3 bases: TGTGCCAGCAGTGGGTCCAGGCGATGGGCTTTCTTT.

The chain joins TRBV18 to TRBJ2-7; a possible D gene is TRBD2 (5 bases). This CDR3 has 13 amino acids. Germline V gene lookup returns CDR1 KGHSH and CDR2 LQKENI. Trimming took 0 bases from V and 4 from J, leaving 7 bases between them. For the CDR3, the DNA is TGTGCCAGCTCACCACCTCCGGGGTACGAGCAGTACTTC. Translation: CASSPPPGYEQYF.

The chain links TRBV18 to TRBJ2-1, with 10 nucleotides matching TRBD2. Germline CDR1 is KGHSH and CDR2 is LQKENI. This CDR3 is 15 amino acids long. J gave up 5 bases and V 3 bases, and 4 bases lay outside the gene matches. The CDR3 loop reads CASSPLAGGNNEQFF. The DNA of the CDR3 is TGTGCCAGCTCACCTTTAGCGGGGGGAAACAATGAGCAGTTCTTC.

The J gene is TRBJ1-6, the V gene TRBV7-3; TRBD1 matches at 9 bases. CDR1 and CDR2 (germline): SGHTA, FQGTGA. V trimming: 4 bases; J trimming: 5 bases; junction bases outside the gene matches: 6. This CDR3 has 16 amino acids. The CDR3 spells CASSSFGQGNNSPLHF. CDR3 nucleotide sequence: TGTGCCAGCAGCTCCTTCGGACAGGGGAATAATTCACCCCTCCACTTT.

The chain couples TRBV4-1 to TRBJ2-2; TRBD2 might be the D (6 bases). Trimming cost V 5 bases and J 4 bases, with 11 bases left between them. CDR3 length: 14 residues. CDR1 and CDR2 from the germline V gene are MGHRA and YSYEKL. CDR3 sequence: CASSLVGSTGELFF. The CDR3 bases are TGCGCCAGCAGCTTAGTCGGGAGCACCGGGGAGCTGTTTTTT.

This clone was seen a single time. This chain connects TRBV12-5 to TRBJ2-4; 9 nucleotides match TRBD1. The germline V gene has CDR1 LGHNT and CDR2 FRNRAP. The V and J ends lost 1 base and 7 bases, in that order; junction bases with no gene match: 2. This CDR3 is built from 14 residues. The CDR3 DNA is TGTGCTAGTGGTTTGGGGACAGGGGCCAACATTCAGTACTTC. Protein: CASGLGTGANIQYF. The full variable domain, rest sourced from reference TRBV12-5 and TRBJ2-4, is DARVTQTPRHKVTEMGQEVTMRCQPILGHNTVFWYRQTMMQGLELLAYFRNRAPLDDSGMPKDRFSAEMPDATLATLKIQPSEPRDSAVYFCASGLGTGANIQYFGAGTRLSVL.

The gene calls are TRBV7-2 and TRBJ2-7; possible D gene TRBD1, 6 bases. Trimming stripped 4 bases from V and 5 bases from J, with 9 bases between. CDR1 and CDR2 from the germline V gene are SGHTA and FQGNSA. The CDR3 loop spans 12 amino acids. The CDR3 is CASSSTGHEQYF. Written as DNA, the CDR3 is TGTGCCAGCAGCTCCACAGGGCACGAGCAGTACTTC.

The chain couples TRBV28 to TRBJ1-6; D remains ambiguous. V shed 8 bases and J shed 11 bases, with 22 bases lying between them. The CDR3 is made up of 15 amino acids. The germline CDR1 and CDR2 sequences are MDHEN and SYDVKM. In DNA form, the CDR3 reads TGTGCCAGCGCCTGGACGGGCGTCGATCATCCACCCCTCCACTTT. Its protein product is CASAWTGVDHPPLHF.

The gene calls are TRBV28 and TRBJ1-6; 7 bases align to TRBD1. The CDR3 covers 14 residues. CDR1 is MDHEN and CDR2 is SYDVKM in the germline V gene. Unmatched junction bases numbered 2, after V lost 2 bases and J lost 7 bases. CDR3 sequence reads: CASSLVRGNSPLHF. The CDR3 nucleotides are TGTGCCAGCAGTTTAGTCAGGGGGAATTCACCCCTCCACTTT.